Listed below are T cell receptor beta chains from one sample, sequenced in a study of blood T cell repertoires in COVID-19. TCRdb's copy holds only in-frame clones and misses some; the assay was immunoSEQ multiplex PCR. The sample lists around 150,000 clones, around 84% occurring once. Sequencing was performed on peripheral blood. Receptors originate from a man between 70 and 80 years old with acute or convalescent COVID-19. Each CDR3 is given with its conserved first and last residue. The D gene is left open where the match is weak. Part of the rows lack a size; the others show once, few, many or a class for expanded clones.

size	V	length	J	D	CDR3	DNA
many	TRBV6-5	14	TRBJ1-6	TRBD1	CASSPDRLNSPLHF	TGTGCCAGCAGCCCGGACAGGCTGAATTCACCCCTCCACTTT
.	TRBV7-9	14	TRBJ2-7	TRBD1	CASSSGTGGWEQYF	TGTGCCAGCAGCTCCGGGACAGGGGGTTGGGAGCAGTACTTC
.	TRBV7-6	16	TRBJ1-4	.	CASSSLGGHGNEKLFF	TGTGCCAGCAGCTCCCTTGGAGGGCATGGGAATGAAAAACTGTTTTTT
.	TRBV5-1	15	TRBJ2-7	TRBD1	CASSIPGQGGYEQYF	TGCGCCAGCAGCATTCCGGGACAGGGGGGCTACGAGCAGTACTTC
.	TRBV4-2	17	TRBJ1-2	TRBD1	CASSQGGPGTGDDGYTF	TGTGCCAGCAGCCAAGGGGGCCCCGGGACAGGGGATGATGGCTACACCTTC
few	TRBV7-9	13	TRBJ1-5	.	CASSLVGGQPQHF	TGTGCCAGCAGCTTAGTGGGGGGTCAGCCCCAGCATTTT
.	TRBV28	14	TRBJ1-2	.	CASSVDRVPYGYTF	TGTGCCAGCAGTGTGGACAGAGTCCCCTATGGCTACACCTTC
.	TRBV20-1	14	TRBJ2-1	TRBD1	CSASKGTGELEQFF	TGCAGTGCTAGTAAGGGGACAGGGGAATTGGAGCAGTTCTTC
.	TRBV6-5	15	TRBJ1-5	TRBD1	CASSAGTGWNQPQHF	TGTGCCAGCAGCGCTGGGACAGGGTGGAATCAGCCCCAGCATTTT
.	TRBV14	14	TRBJ1-4	.	CASSQGPGGEKLFF	TGTGCCAGCAGCCAGGGACCCGGAGGGGAAAAACTGTTTTTT
.	TRBV5-1	14	TRBJ1-1	TRBD1	CASTSGGANTEAFF	TGCGCCAGCACTTCAGGGGGCGCGAACACTGAAGCTTTCTTT
.	TRBV28	15	TRBJ2-1	TRBD2	CASSTKRGGLNEQFF	TGTGCCAGCAGTACAAAGCGGGGGGGCCTCAATGAGCAGTTCTTC
once	TRBV20-1	11	TRBJ2-7	TRBD1	CSADRVGEQYF	TGCAGTGCGGACAGGGTCGGCGAGCAGTACTTC
.	TRBV18	13	TRBJ1-2	.	CASSPAGVDGYTF	TGTGCCAGCTCACCCGCAGGGGTGGATGGCTACACCTTC
.	TRBV7-2	13	TRBJ2-7	.	CASSFGGPYEQYF	TGTGCCAGCAGCTTCGGGGGGCCCTACGAGCAGTACTTC
.	TRBV2	14	TRBJ2-1	TRBD2	CASRRTSGNNEQFF	TGTGCCAGCCGAAGGACTAGCGGGAACAATGAGCAGTTCTTC
.	TRBV7-2	15	TRBJ1-2	TRBD1	CASSSGRDRRYGYTF	TGTGCCAGCAGCTCCGGCCGGGACAGGCGTTATGGCTACACCTTC
.	TRBV2	17	TRBJ2-5	TRBD2	CASSAGLAGGLWETQYF	TGTGCCAGCAGCGCCGGACTAGCGGGGGGGCTATGGGAGACCCAGTACTTC
.	TRBV4-1	15	TRBJ2-3	.	CASSQDRRGADTQYF	TGCGCCAGCAGCCAAGATCGGAGGGGAGCGGATACGCAGTATTTT
.	TRBV12-3/TRBV12-4	13	TRBJ2-7	TRBD2	CASSSRGLARKYF	TGTGCCAGCAGTTCCCGGGGACTAGCGAGAAAGTACTTC
.	TRBV3-1/TRBV3-2	14	TRBJ1-2	.	CASSQAGVNYGYTF	TGTGCCAGCAGCCAAGCCGGGGTTAACTATGGCTACACCTTC
.	TRBV28	17	TRBJ1-2	TRBD1	CASSSSTTGGRNYGYTF	TGTGCCAGCAGCTCCTCCACTACAGGGGGCAGGAACTATGGCTACACCTTC
.	TRBV5-5	14	TRBJ2-3	.	CASSFPLSADTQYF	TGTGCCAGCAGCTTTCCCTTAAGCGCAGATACGCAGTATTTT
.	TRBV21-1	17	TRBJ1-5	.	CASTNRGPEYSNQPQHF	TGTGCCAGCACGAACAGGGGACCTGAATATAGCAATCAGCCCCAGCATTTT
few	TRBV30	20	TRBJ2-6	.	CAWNPLLGGRLDSGANVLTF	TGTGCCTGGAATCCCCTATTAGGCGGTAGATTGGACTCTGGGGCCAACGTCCTGACTTTC
.	TRBV6-6	15	TRBJ2-7	TRBD2	CASRPPASGSYEQYF	TGTGCCAGCAGACCGCCCGCTAGCGGGAGCTACGAGCAGTACTTC
.	TRBV3-1/TRBV3-2	16	TRBJ1-3	.	CASSTGLTYSGNTIYF	TGTGCCAGCAGTACCGGACTGACCTACTCTGGAAACACCATATATTTT
once	TRBV6-5	14	TRBJ1-1	.	CASSYERTAQVAFF	TGTGCCAGCAGTTATGAAAGGACAGCCCAAGTGGCTTTCTTT
.	TRBV4-1	16	TRBJ2-5	TRBD2	CASSQDERGAGKTQYF	TGCGCCAGCAGCCAAGATGAGCGGGGGGCCGGGAAGACCCAGTACTTC
.	TRBV11-2	18	TRBJ2-3	TRBD2	CASSLGRGLGRATDTQYF	TGTGCCAGCAGCTTAGGGAGGGGCTTGGGGAGGGCCACAGATACGCAGTATTTT
.	TRBV28	14	TRBJ2-1	.	CASTPGHTYNEQFF	TGTGCCAGCACCCCCGGACATACCTACAATGAGCAGTTCTTC
.	TRBV7-7	15	TRBJ2-7	.	CASSLASGRSYEQYF	TGTGCTAGCAGCTTAGCGAGCGGCAGGAGCTACGAGCAGTACTTC
.	TRBV12-5	14	TRBJ2-1	.	CASGLWAGKGEQFF	TGTGCTAGTGGTTTGTGGGCAGGGAAGGGGGAGCAGTTCTTC
.	TRBV6-4	18	TRBJ2-4	TRBD2	CASSRTSGGPIPKNIQYF	TGTGCCAGCAGTAGGACTAGCGGGGGGCCCATACCCAAAAACATTCAGTACTTC
few	TRBV15	15	TRBJ1-4	TRBD1	CATSLGTGVNEKLFF	TGTGCCACCAGCCTTGGGACAGGGGTGAATGAAAAACTGTTTTTT
.	TRBV7-6	15	TRBJ2-7	TRBD1	CASSLGQGSAYEQYF	TGTGCCAGCAGCTTAGGACAGGGGAGCGCCTACGAGCAGTACTTC
.	TRBV2	15	TRBJ2-1	TRBD1	CASSSGTGSYNEQFF	TGTGCCAGCAGCTCCGGGACAGGCTCCTACAATGAGCAGTTCTTC
.	TRBV7-9	14	TRBJ2-1	TRBD2	CASSKSSGYNEQFF	TGTGCCAGCAGCAAATCTAGCGGATACAATGAGCAGTTCTTC
.	TRBV2	15	TRBJ2-3	.	CASSEAVGLRDTQYF	TGTGCCAGCAGTGAAGCCGTTGGACTCCGGGATACGCAGTATTTT
.	TRBV3-1/TRBV3-2	13	TRBJ2-1	TRBD1	CASSQVGSGGWFF	TGTGCCAGCAGCCAAGTCGGATCAGGGGGCTGGTTCTTC
few	TRBV5-8	16	TRBJ1-2	TRBD1	CASSLVGRQGAKGYTF	TGTGCCAGCAGCTTAGTTGGGAGACAGGGGGCTAAAGGCTACACCTTC
.	TRBV7-3	15	TRBJ2-7	TRBD2	CASSLISGSMSEQYF	TGTGCCAGCAGCTTAATTAGCGGGAGTATGAGCGAGCAGTACTTC
.	TRBV28	12	TRBJ1-3	.	CASRGNGNTIYF	TGTGCCAGTCGAGGGAATGGAAACACCATATATTTT
once	TRBV5-1	15	TRBJ1-5	.	CASSLDGARGQPQHF	TGCGCCAGCAGCTTGGATGGGGCAAGGGGTCAGCCCCAGCATTTT
once	TRBV4-1	16	TRBJ2-5	TRBD1	CASSLTFRQGRETQYF	TGCGCCAGCAGCCTCACCTTCCGACAGGGGCGAGAGACCCAGTACTTC
few	TRBV7-2	17	TRBJ1-1	.	CASSLALGGAGNTEAFF	TGTGCCAGCAGCTTAGCGCTAGGGGGGGCTGGGAACACTGAAGCTTTCTTT
.	TRBV19	12	TRBJ1-6	TRBD1	CATSQGDSPLHF	TGTGCCACCTCGCAGGGGGATTCACCCCTCCACTTT
.	TRBV18	14	TRBJ2-3	.	CASRRGSSTDTQYF	TGTGCCAGCCGGAGGGGTTCTAGCACAGATACGCAGTATTTT
.	TRBV4-1	15	TRBJ1-2	.	CASSQEKEHLYGYTF	TGCGCCAGCAGCCAAGAGAAAGAACACCTCTATGGCTACACCTTC
.	TRBV28	21	TRBJ2-3	TRBD2	CASSFLNLRDIAGGRSDTQYF	TGTGCCAGCAGTTTTTTAAACTTACGGGATATAGCGGGAGGTCGGTCAGATACGCAGTATTTT